These 10 T cell receptor beta chains share one sample of origin, sequenced in a study of CXCR3-negative and CXCR3-positive naive CD8 T cells. Study-wide results and caveats: Relative to CXCR3-negative naive cells, CXCR3-positive naive cells had more hydrophobic TRB CDR3s.

UMI-labeled 5' RACE TRB cDNA libraries were prepared from the cells. TCRdb reworked the 5' RACE reads into one entry per CDR3 protein, no DNA. The sample holds about 89,000 distinct CDR3 sequences. Their antigen targets remain unknown. The sequencing sample was made of naive CXCR3+ CD8+ T cells from blood. Subset of the sample: CD45RO-CCR7+CD27+CD95- naive CD8+ T cells expressing CXCR3 (TNR3+). The receptors here all came from a human donor in good health. Some clones in this sample may be carry-over from other donors' samples.

The J gene is TRBJ2-1, the V gene TRBV15; lacking DNA, the TRBD1 call made by TCRdb goes unchecked. The CDR3 has 13 amino acids. In germline, CDR1 is LNHNV, CDR2 YYDKDF (reference sequence). The CDR3 loop is CATSTTAYNEQFF.

The V gene is TRBV28, the J gene TRBJ2-5. In germline, CDR1 is MDHEN, CDR2 SYDVKM. This CDR3 is 16 amino acids long. CDR3 residues: CASSFLGSLLQETQYF. The entire variable domain, with the rest obtained from reference TRBV28 and TRBJ2-5, is as follows: DVKVTQSSRYLVKRTGEKVFLECVQDMDHENMFWYRQDPGLGLRLIYFSYDVKMKEKGDIPEGYSVSREKKERFSLILESASTNQTSMYLCASSFLGSLLQETQYFGPGTRLLVL.

V gene TRBV9 combines with J gene TRBJ2-5; TCRdb gives TRBD1 as the D gene, but with no DNA this cannot be confirmed. CDR1 SGDLS and CDR2 YYNGEE come from the germline V gene. The CDR3 runs 15 residues. CDR3 protein: CASSTRTGRQETQYF.

The rearrangement joins TRBV7-9 to TRBJ2-1; the D call from TCRdb, TRBD1, cannot be confirmed without DNA. The CDR3 totals 14 residues. The germline CDR1 and CDR2 sequences are SEHNR and FQNEAQ (reference sequence). Here the CDR3 reads CASSRTGGDNEQFF.

The gene calls are TRBV10-1 and TRBJ2-7; TCRdb returns TRBD2, unconfirmable since there is no DNA. The CDR3 loop spans 16 amino acids. The germline V gene has CDR1 WNHNN and CDR2 SYGVQD (reference sequence). The CDR3 loop reads CASSGPPDRYDYEQYF.

The CDR3 here is CASSPPNSYEQYF. The V gene is TRBV28, the J gene TRBJ2-7. There are 13 residues in the CDR3. Germline CDR1 and CDR2: MDHEN and SYDVKM.

The J gene is TRBJ2-1, the V gene TRBV23-1; TCRdb proposes TRBD1, but this gene call is untestable without DNA. TRBV23-1 is an open reading frame whose function is uncertain. This CDR3 has 17 amino acids. The CDR3 loop is CASSPHPGRGQLNEQFF.

The chain couples TRBV14 to TRBJ2-1; TCRdb picks TRBD1, but there is no DNA to check that call. Per germline, CDR1 SGHDN and CDR2 FVKESK. The CDR3 runs 16 residues. CDR3 region: CASSPLGDGSYNEQFF.

J is TRBJ1-2 and V is TRBV20-1; TCRdb calls TRBD1, which cannot be checked without DNA. The CDR3 runs 13 residues. Germline CDR1 reads DFQATT; CDR2 reads SNEGSKA (reference sequence). CDR3 sequence reads: CSARERGDYGYTF.

This chain connects TRBV3-1 to TRBJ2-7; TCRdb's D gene call, TRBD1, goes unchecked for lack of DNA. This CDR3 has 19 amino acids. In germline, CDR1 is LGHDT, CDR2 YNNKEL (reference sequence). CDR3 loop: CASSPSRGAGTGESYEQYF.